Shown below are 9 T cell receptor beta chains from a single sample sequenced in a study of identical twins. TCRdb ran MiXCR on the 5' RACE reads and lists one entry per CDR3 protein. The profile shows about 890,000 distinct CDR3 sequences, roughly an eighth of them singletons. The same sample was also used in a study of yellow fever vaccine responses in identical twins.

Material for sequencing was PBMCs. The receptors here all came from a woman aged 18-29 years in good health.

The rearrangement joins TRBV11-1 to TRBJ1-4; D is ambiguous. This CDR3 has 14 residues. V was shortened by 7 bases and J by 8 bases, with 17 bases between the two germline ends. The V gene's germline CDR1 is SGHAT and CDR2 FQDESV (reference sequence). CDR3 sequence: CASTARRGEEKLFF. CDR3 in DNA: TGTGCCAGCACCGCGAGGCGGGGTGAGGAAAAACTGTTTTTT.

The chain has TRBV10-3 and TRBJ2-2; 15 bases match TRBD2. CDR1 is ENHRY, CDR2 SYGVKD, per germline. The CDR3 is 18 residues long. The V gene end was trimmed by 5 bases and the J gene end by 7 bases; junction bases not matched to a gene: 11. CDR3 nucleotides: TGTGCCATCAGTAGAGGACTAGCGGGAGGGCCCGAAGACGGGGAGCTGTTTTTT. It translates to CAISRGLAGGPEDGELFF.

This clonotype was recorded many times. The chain links TRBV3-1 to TRBJ2-2; no reliable D call. V shed 1 base and J shed 5 bases, with 11 bases lying between them. CDR1 LGHDT and CDR2 YNNKEL come from the germline V gene (reference sequence). CDR3 size: 15 residues. The CDR3 DNA is TGTGCCAGCAGCCAAGTAAGGGTACCGACCGGGGAGCTGTTTTTT. Translation gives CASSQVRVPTGELFF.

This clonotype has just a few counts. The CDR3 DNA reads as TGTGCCAGCAGCCCCGGGACAGGGGGGGGCGATGAGCAGTTCTTC. Its protein is CASSPGTGGGDEQFF. The V call is TRBV7-9, the J call TRBJ2-1, with TRBD1 identical over 11 bases. The V gene end was trimmed by 5 bases and the J gene end by 8 bases; junction bases not matched to a gene: 8. The CDR3 runs to 15 residues. Germline values: CDR1 SEHNR, CDR2 FQNEAQ (reference sequence).

J is TRBJ1-1 and V is TRBV6-5; 9 bases fit TRBD1. The ends lost 4 bases at V and 5 bases at J; junction bases unmatched: 5. This CDR3 comprises 14 residues. CDR1 and CDR2 from the germline V gene are MNHEY and SVGAGI. CDR3 in amino acids: CASSFRDRVTEAFF. In DNA, the CDR3 is TGTGCCAGCAGTTTCCGGGACAGGGTGACTGAAGCTTTCTTT.

This clonotype occurred many times. The genes are TRBV12-3 or TRBV12-4 and TRBJ1-1, with D tentatively TRBD1 (5 bases). V dropped 6 bases and J dropped 2 bases, with 13 bases sitting between them. This CDR3 contains 14 residues. CDR3 protein: CASSRDYLNTEAFF. The CDR3 nucleotides are TGTGCCAGCAGCCGGGACTATCTCAACACTGAAGCTTTCTTT.

This clonotype occurred a few times. The gene calls are TRBV7-9 and TRBJ1-2; D is ambiguous. Germline CDR1 is SEHNR and CDR2 is FQNEAQ (reference sequence). CDR3 length: 14 amino acids. Deletions cut 2 bases from V and 4 bases from J, with 11 bases between. CDR3 amino acids: CASSLSSPTYGYTF. CDR3 bases: TGTGCCAGCAGCTTATCCTCACCGACCTATGGCTACACCTTC.

The chain joins TRBV2 to TRBJ1-3; D ambiguous. Germline V gene data show CDR1 as SNHLY and CDR2 as FYNNEI. V lost 7 bases and J 3 bases, leaving 16 bases between the germline ends. The CDR3 covers 15 residues. Here the CDR3 DNA reads TGTGCCAGCACCCCGGCGGGATCCAGTGGAAACACCATATATTTT. This translates into CASTPAGSSGNTIYF.

The gene calls are TRBV7-7 and TRBJ2-7; weak D call: TRBD2 (6 bases). This CDR3 region has 12 residues. The germline V gene has CDR1 SSHAT and CDR2 FNYEAQ (reference sequence). The V and J ends lost 10 bases and 6 bases respectively, with 16 bases between them. The chain's CDR3 is CAINGEVVEQYV. Written as DNA, the CDR3 is TGTGCCATAAACGGGGAGGTGGTCGAGCAGTACGTC.